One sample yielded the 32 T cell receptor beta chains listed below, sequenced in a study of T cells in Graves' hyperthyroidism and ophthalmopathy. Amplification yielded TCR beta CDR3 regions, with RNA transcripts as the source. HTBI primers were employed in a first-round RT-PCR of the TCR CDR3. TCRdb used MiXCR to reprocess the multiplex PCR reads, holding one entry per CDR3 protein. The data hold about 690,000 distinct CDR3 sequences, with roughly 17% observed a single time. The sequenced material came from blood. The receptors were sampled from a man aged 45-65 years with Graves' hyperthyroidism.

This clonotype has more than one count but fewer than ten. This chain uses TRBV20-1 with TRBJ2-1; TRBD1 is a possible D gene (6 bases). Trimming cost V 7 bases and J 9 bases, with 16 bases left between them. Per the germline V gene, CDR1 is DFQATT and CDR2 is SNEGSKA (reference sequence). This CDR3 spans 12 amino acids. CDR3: CSVSRGAGEQFF. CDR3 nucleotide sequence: TGCAGTGTATCCAGGGGCGCCGGTGAGCAGTTCTTC.

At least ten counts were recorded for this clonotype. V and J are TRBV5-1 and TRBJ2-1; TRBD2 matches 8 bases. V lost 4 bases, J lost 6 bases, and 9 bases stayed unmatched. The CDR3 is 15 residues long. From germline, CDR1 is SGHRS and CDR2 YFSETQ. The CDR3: CASSTAGTSTNEQFF. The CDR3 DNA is TGCGCCAGCAGCACAGCCGGGACTAGTACCAATGAGCAGTTCTTC. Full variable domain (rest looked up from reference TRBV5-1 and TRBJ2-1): KAGVTQTPRYLIKTRGQQVTLSCSPISGHRSVSWYQQTPGQGLQFLFEYFSETQRNKGNFPGRFSGRQFSNSRSEMNVSTLELGDSALYLCASSTAGTSTNEQFFGPGTRLTVL.

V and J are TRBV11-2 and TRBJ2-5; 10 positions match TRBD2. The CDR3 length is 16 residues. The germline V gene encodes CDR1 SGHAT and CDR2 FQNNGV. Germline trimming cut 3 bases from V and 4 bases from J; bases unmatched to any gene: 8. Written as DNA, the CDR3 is TGTGCCAGCAGCTTGGGTATAGCGGGAGGACGAGAGACCCAGTACTTC. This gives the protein CASSLGIAGGRETQYF. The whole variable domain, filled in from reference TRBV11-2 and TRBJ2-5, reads EAGVAQSPRYKIIEKRQSVAFWCNPISGHATLYWYQQILGQGPKLLIQFQNNGVVDDSQLPKDRFSAERLKGVDSTLKIQPAKLEDSAVYLCASSLGIAGGRETQYFGPGTRLLVL.

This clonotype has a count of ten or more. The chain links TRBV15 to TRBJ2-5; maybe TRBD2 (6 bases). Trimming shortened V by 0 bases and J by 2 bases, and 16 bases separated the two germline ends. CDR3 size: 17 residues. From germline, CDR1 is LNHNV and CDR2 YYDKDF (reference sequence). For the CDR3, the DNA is TGTGCCACCAGCAGAGATCTTGCGTCGGGGGTACAAGAGACCCAGTACTTC. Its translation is CATSRDLASGVQETQYF.

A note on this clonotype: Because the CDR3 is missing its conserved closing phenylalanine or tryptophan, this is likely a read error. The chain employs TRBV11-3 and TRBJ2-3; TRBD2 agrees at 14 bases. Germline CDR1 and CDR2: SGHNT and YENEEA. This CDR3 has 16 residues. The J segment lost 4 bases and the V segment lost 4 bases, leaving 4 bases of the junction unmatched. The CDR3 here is CASSSGLAGVADTQYY. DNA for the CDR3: TGTGCCAGCAGCTCGGGACTAGCGGGAGTCGCAGATACGCAGTATTAT.

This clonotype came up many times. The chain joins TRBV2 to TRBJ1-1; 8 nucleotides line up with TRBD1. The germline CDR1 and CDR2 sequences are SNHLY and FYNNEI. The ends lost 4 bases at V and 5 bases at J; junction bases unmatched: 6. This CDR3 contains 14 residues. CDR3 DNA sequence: TGTGCCAGCAGTGGGCAGGGGGCATATACTGAAGCTTTCTTT. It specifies CASSGQGAYTEAFF.

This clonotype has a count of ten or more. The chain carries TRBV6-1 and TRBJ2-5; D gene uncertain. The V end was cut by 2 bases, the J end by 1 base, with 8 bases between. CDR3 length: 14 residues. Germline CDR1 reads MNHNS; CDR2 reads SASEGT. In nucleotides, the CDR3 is TGTGCCAGCAGTGAATCGCAGATCCAAGAGACCCAGTACTTC. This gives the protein CASSESQIQETQYF.

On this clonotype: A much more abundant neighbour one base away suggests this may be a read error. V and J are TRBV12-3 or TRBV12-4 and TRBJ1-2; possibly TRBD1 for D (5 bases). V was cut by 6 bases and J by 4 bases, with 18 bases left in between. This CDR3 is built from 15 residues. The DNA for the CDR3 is TGTGCCAGCAGAGCCTCCGTGGGACTTACCTATGGCTACACCTTC. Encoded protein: CASRASVGLTYGYTF.

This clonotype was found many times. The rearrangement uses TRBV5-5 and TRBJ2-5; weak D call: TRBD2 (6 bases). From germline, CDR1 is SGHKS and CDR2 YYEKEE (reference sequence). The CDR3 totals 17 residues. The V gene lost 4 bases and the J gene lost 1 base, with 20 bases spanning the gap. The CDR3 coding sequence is TGTGCCAGCAGCCCACGTTGGGCGGGATCCCCCCAAGAGACCCAGTACTTC. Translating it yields CASSPRWAGSPQETQYF. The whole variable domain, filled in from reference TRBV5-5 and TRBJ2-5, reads DAGVTQSPTHLIKTRGQQVTLRCSPISGHKSVSWYQQVLGQGPQFIFQYYEKEERGRGNFPDRFSARQFPNYSSELNVNALLLGDSALYLCASSPRWAGSPQETQYFGPGTRLLVL.

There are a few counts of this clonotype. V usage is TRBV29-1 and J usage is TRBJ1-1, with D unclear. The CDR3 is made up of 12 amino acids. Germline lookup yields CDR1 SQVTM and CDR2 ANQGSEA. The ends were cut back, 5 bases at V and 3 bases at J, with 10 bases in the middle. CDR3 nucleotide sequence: TGCAGCGTTCGCGGAGGAGACACTGAAGCTTTCTTT. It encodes CSVRGGDTEAFF.

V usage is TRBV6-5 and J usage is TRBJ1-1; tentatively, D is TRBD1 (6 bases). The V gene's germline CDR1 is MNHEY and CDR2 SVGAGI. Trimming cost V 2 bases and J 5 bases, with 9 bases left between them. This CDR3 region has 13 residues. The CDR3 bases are TGTGCCAGCAGTTACCCAGGGGAGACTGAAGCTTTCTTT. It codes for CASSYPGETEAFF.

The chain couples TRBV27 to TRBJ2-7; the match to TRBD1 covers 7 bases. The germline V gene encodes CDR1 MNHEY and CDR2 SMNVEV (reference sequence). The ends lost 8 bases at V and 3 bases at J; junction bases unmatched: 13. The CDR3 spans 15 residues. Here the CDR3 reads CASSPNRDSIYEQYF. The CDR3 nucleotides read TGTGCCAGCTCACCAAACCGGGACAGTATCTACGAGCAGTACTTC.

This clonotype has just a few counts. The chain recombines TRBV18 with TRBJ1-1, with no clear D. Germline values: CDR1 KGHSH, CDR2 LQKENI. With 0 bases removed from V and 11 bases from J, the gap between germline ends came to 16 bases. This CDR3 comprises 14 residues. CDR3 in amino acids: CASSPPEGTYRAFF. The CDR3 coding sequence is TGTGCCAGCTCACCACCAGAGGGTACCTATCGGGCTTTCTTT.

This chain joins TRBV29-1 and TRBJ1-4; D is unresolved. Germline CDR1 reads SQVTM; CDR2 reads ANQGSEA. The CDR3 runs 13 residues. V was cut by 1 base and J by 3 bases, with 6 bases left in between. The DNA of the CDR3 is TGCAGCGTTGAAGGGACCGCTAATGAAAAACTGTTTTTT. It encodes CSVEGTANEKLFF.

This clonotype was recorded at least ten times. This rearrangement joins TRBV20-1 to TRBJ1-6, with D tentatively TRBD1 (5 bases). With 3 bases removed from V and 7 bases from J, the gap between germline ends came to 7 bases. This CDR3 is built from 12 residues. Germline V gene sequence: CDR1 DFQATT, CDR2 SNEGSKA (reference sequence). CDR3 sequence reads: CSARGGNSPLHF. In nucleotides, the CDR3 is TGCAGTGCTAGGGGGGGGAATTCACCCCTCCACTTT.

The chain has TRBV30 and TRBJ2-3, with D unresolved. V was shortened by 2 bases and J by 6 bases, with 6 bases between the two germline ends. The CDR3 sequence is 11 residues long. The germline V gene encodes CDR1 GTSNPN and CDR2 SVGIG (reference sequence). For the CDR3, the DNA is TGTGCCTGGAGTCTTAAGGATACGCAGTATTTT. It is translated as CAWSLKDTQYF.

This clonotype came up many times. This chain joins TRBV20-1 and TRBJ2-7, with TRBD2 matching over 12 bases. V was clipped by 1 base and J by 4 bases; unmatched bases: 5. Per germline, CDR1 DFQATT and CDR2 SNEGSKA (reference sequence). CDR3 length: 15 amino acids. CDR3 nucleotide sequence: TGCAGTGCTAGAGGACTAGCGGGAGATTTTTACGAGCAGTACTTC. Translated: CSARGLAGDFYEQYF.

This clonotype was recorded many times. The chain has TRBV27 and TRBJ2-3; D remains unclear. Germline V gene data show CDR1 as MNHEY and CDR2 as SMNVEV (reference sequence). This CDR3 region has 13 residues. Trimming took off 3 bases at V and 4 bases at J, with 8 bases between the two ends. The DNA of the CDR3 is TGTGCCAGCAGTTTCTTAGGCTCAGATACGCAGTATTTT. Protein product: CASSFLGSDTQYF.

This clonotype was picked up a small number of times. The DNA for the CDR3 is TGTGCCAGCATGGTGGGTGGGACAGATACGCAGTATTTT. This codes for CASMVGGTDTQYF. The rearrangement joins TRBV6-2 or TRBV6-3 to TRBJ2-3; D is ambiguous. V gave up 7 bases and J gave up 3 bases, with 11 bases separating them. The V gene's germline CDR1 is MNHEY and CDR2 SVGEGT. The length of the CDR3 is 13 residues.

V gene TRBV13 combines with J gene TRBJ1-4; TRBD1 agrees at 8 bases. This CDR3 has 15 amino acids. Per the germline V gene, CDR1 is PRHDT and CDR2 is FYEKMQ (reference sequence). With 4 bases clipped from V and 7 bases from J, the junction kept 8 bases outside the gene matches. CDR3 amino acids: CASSWDQGAREKLFF. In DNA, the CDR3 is TGTGCCAGCAGCTGGGACCAGGGGGCGCGTGAAAAACTGTTTTTT.

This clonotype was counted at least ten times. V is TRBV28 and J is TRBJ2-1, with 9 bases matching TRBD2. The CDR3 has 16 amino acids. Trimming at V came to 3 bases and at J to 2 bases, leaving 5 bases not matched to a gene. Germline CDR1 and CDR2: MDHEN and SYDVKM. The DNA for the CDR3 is TGTGCCAGCAGTTTGAAGGTAGCGGGAGCCTACAATGAGCAGTTCTTC. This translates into CASSLKVAGAYNEQFF.

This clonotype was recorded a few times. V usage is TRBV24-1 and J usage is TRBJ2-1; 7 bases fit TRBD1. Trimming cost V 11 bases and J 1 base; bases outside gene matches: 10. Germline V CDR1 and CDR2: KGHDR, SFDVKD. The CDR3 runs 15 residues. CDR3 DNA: TGTGCCAGCAACCCGACAGGGTGGTCCTACAATGAGCAGTTCTTC. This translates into CASNPTGWSYNEQFF.

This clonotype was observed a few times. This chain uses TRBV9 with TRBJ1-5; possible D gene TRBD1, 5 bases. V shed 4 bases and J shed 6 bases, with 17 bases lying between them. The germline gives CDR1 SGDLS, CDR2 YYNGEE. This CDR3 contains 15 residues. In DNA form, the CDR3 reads TGTGCCAGCAGCTCCCTGGGGGGTCCGGGTCAGCCCCAGCATTTT. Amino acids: CASSSLGGPGQPQHF.

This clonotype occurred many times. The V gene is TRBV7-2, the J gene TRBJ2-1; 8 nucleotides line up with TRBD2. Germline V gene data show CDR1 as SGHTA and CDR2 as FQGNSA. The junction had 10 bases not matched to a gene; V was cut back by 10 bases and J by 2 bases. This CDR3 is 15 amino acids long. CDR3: CATGTTSGAYNEQFF. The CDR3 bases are TGTGCCACCGGAACAACTAGCGGAGCCTACAATGAGCAGTTCTTC. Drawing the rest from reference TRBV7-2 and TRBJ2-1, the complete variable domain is GAGVSQSPSNKVTEKGKDVELRCDPISGHTALYWYRQSLGQGLEFLIYFQGNSAPDKSGLPSDRFSAERTGGSVSTLTIQRTQQEDSAVYLCATGTTSGAYNEQFFGPGTRLTVL.

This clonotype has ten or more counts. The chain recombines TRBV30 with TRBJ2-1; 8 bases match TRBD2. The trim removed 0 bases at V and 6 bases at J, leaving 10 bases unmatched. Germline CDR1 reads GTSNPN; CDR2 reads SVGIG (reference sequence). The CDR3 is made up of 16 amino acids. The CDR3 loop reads CAWSVRGRAGGNEQFF. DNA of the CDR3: TGTGCCTGGAGTGTACGTGGCAGGGCGGGGGGCAATGAGCAGTTCTTC.

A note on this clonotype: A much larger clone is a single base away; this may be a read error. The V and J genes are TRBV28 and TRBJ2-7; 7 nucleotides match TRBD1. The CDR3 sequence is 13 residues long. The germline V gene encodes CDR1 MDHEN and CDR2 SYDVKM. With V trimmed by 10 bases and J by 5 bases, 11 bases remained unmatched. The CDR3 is CATQDREDHEQYF. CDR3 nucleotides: TGTGCCACCCAAGACAGGGAAGACCACGAGCAGTACTTC.

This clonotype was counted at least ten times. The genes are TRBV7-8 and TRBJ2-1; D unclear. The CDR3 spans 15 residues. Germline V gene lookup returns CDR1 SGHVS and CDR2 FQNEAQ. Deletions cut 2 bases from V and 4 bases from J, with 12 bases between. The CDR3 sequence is CASSLLPSDYNEQFF. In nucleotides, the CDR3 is TGTGCCAGCAGCTTACTCCCCTCAGATTACAATGAGCAGTTCTTC.

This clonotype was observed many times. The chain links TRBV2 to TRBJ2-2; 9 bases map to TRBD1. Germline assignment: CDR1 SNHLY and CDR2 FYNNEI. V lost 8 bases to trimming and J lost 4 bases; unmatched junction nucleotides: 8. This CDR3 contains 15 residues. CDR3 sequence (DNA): TGTGCCAGCTGTCAGGGACAGGGTTTCACCGGGGAGCTGTTTTTT. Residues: CASCQGQGFTGELFF. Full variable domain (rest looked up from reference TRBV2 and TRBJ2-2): EPEVTQTPSHQVTQMGQEVILRCVPISNHLYFYWYRQILGQKVEFLVSFYNNEISEKSEIFDDQFSVERPDGSNFTLKIRSTKLEDSAMYFCASCQGQGFTGELFFGEGSRLTVL.

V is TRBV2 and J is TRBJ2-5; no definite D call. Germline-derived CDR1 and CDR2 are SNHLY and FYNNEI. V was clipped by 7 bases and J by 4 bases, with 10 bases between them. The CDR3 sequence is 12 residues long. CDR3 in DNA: TGTGCCAGCAAGTCCGGTCGAGAGACCCAGTACTTC. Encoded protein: CASKSGRETQYF.

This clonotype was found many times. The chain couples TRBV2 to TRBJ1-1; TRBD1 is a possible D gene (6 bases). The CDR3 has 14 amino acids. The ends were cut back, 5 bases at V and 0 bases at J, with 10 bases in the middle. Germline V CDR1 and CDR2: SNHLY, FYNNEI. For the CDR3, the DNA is TGTGCCAGCAGTCGACAGGCTCTGAACACTGAAGCTTTCTTT. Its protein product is CASSRQALNTEAFF. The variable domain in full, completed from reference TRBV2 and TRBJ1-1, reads EPEVTQTPSHQVTQMGQEVILRCVPISNHLYFYWYRQILGQKVEFLVSFYNNEISEKSEIFDDQFSVERPDGSNFTLKIRSTKLEDSAMYFCASSRQALNTEAFFGQGTRLTVV.

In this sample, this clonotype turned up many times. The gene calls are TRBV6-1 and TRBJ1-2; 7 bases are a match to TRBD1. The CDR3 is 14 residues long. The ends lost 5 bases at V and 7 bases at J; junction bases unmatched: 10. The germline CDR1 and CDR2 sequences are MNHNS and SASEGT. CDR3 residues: CASSIPRTGSGYTF. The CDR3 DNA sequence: TGTGCCAGCAGTATTCCAAGGACAGGATCTGGCTACACCTTC.

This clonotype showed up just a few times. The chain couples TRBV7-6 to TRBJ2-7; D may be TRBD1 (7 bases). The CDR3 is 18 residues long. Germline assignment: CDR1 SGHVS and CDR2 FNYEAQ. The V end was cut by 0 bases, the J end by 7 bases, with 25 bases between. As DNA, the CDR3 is TGTGCCAGCAGCTTAGCGCCGGCGGGGAAGGGGGCCAGGGGGGAGCAGTACTTC. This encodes CASSLAPAGKGARGEQYF.